The sequence of this T cell receptor (beta chain) was determined in a study of blood T cell repertoires in COVID-19. The overall study: Samples came from the United States, Italy and Spain, spanning acute and convalescent COVID-19.

Individuals drawn from approximately 26 US areas were roughly 18 to 95 years old. Donors were grouped by their self-reported clinical history. The method was immunoSEQ multiplex PCR; TCRdb's version includes in-frame clones alone and lacks a portion of them. The table has around 390,000 clones, 85% to 90% seen once; the top ten hold 10%. What was sequenced was PBMCs or T cells enriched from blood (not recorded which). The clonotype comes from a woman aged 50 to 60 who had recovered from COVID-19.

The CDR3 sequence: CASSSDRGDYEQYF. The CDR3 DNA follows: TGTGCCAGCAGCTCTGACAGGGGAGACTACGAGCAGTACTTC. This chain connects TRBV7-9 to TRBJ2-7; TRBD1 agrees at 8 bases. J gave up 3 bases and V 4 bases, and 5 bases lay outside the gene matches. This CDR3 spans 14 amino acids. Germline V gene sequence: CDR1 SEHNR, CDR2 FQNEAQ (reference sequence).